The 30 T cell receptor beta chains listed next were all sequenced from one sample in a study of long-term antiretroviral therapy in people with HIV. Run at survey level, the immunoSEQ assay was version v3.0. Data came from immunoSEQ multiplex PCR; TCRdb stores just in-frame clones and leaves some out. The sample has some 15,000 clones, roughly 90% seen once; the top ten hold roughly a fifth. Sample: unsorted PBMCs, taken 2.1 years after starting antiretroviral therapy. The source is a woman aged 35 to 49 with HIV.

The chain joins TRBV5-5 to TRBJ1-2, with TRBD1 matching over 8 bases. The CDR3 consists of 16 residues. V shed 4 bases, J shed 4 bases, and the junction held 12 bases outside the gene matches. Germline CDR1 and CDR2: SGHKS and YYEKEE (reference sequence). The CDR3 nucleotides read TGTGCCAGCAGCCGCAGACCGACAGGGGAGGCCTATGGCTACACCTTC. Residues: CASSRRPTGEAYGYTF.

This clone was seen a single time. The V gene is TRBV29-1, the J gene TRBJ1-2, with D unresolved. The CDR3 extends over 12 amino acids. The germline V and J ends were trimmed by 4 bases and 4 bases, with 10 bases remaining between them. From germline, CDR1 is SQVTM and CDR2 ANQGSEA. Here the CDR3 DNA reads TGCAGCGTTGGTGGGGAACTCTATGGCTACACCTTC. Protein: CSVGGELYGYTF.

Only a few counts were recorded for this clone. This sequence joins TRBV6-6 and TRBJ1-2, with a possible D match to TRBD1 (5 bases). The length of the CDR3 is 13 residues. The V gene lost 2 bases and the J gene lost 4 bases, with 8 bases spanning the gap. Germline-derived CDR1 and CDR2 are MNHNY and SVGAGI (reference sequence). The chain's CDR3 is CASSYDSLYGYTF. The CDR3 DNA follows: TGTGCCAGCAGTTACGACAGCCTCTATGGCTACACCTTC.

This rearrangement joins TRBV10-3 to TRBJ1-1; no clear D. There are 15 residues in the CDR3. CDR1 and CDR2 from the germline V gene are ENHRY and SYGVKD. With 4 bases removed from V and 4 bases from J, the gap between germline ends came to 16 bases. The CDR3 reads CAISAGLLAGTEAFF. Here the CDR3 DNA reads TGTGCCATCAGTGCCGGGCTTTTAGCGGGCACTGAAGCTTTCTTT.

The V and J genes are TRBV7-2 and TRBJ1-5, with D unresolved. V shed 5 bases and J shed 0 bases, with 14 bases lying between them. The CDR3 has 16 residues. The germline V gene has CDR1 SGHTA and CDR2 FQGNSA. CDR3 loop: CASSPQTGYSNQPQHF. In DNA, the CDR3 is TGTGCCAGCAGCCCGCAGACGGGCTATAGCAATCAGCCCCAGCATTTT.

This clone showed up just once. The rearrangement uses TRBV6-6 and TRBJ2-1; 10 bases align to TRBD2. Unmatched junction bases numbered 13, after V lost 8 bases and J lost 9 bases. CDR3 length: 15 amino acids. Germline CDR1 reads MNHNY; CDR2 reads SVGAGI (reference sequence). CDR3 sequence reads: CASRTGLAGESEQFF. The CDR3 coding sequence is TGTGCCAGCCGGACCGGGCTAGCGGGGGAAAGTGAGCAGTTCTTC.

The V call is TRBV7-4, the J call TRBJ2-3; D possibly corresponds to TRBD2 (7 bases). CDR1 SGHVT and CDR2 SQSDAQ come from the germline V gene. The ends were cut back, 1 base at V and 5 bases at J, with 10 bases in the middle. The CDR3 spans 14 residues. Here the CDR3 DNA reads TGTGCCAGCAGCTTAGTGGGGGGGCAAGATACGCAGTATTTT. It encodes CASSLVGGQDTQYF. Combining the CDR3 with reference TRBV7-4 and TRBJ2-3 gives the whole variable domain GAGVSQSPRYKVAKRGRDVALRCDSISGHVTLYWYRQTLGQGSEVLTYSQSDAQRDKSGRPSGRFSAERPERSVSTLKIQRTEQGDSAVYLCASSLVGGQDTQYFGPGTRLTVL.

The chain employs TRBV9 and TRBJ1-1, with D maybe TRBD1 (6 bases). Germline V CDR1 and CDR2: SGDLS, YYNGEE. Trimming took 3 bases from V and 1 from J, leaving 10 bases between them. The CDR3 loop spans 14 amino acids. The CDR3 DNA reads TGTGCCAGCAGCGACGGGGACACGAACACTGAAGCTTTCTTT. Protein product: CASSDGDTNTEAFF.

This clone showed up just a few times. The chain carries TRBV18 and TRBJ1-4; D is possibly TRBD1 (5 bases). The CDR3 covers 14 residues. Germline V lookup: CDR1 KGHSH, CDR2 LQKENI. The germline V and J ends were trimmed by 3 bases and 8 bases, with 13 bases remaining between them. Here the CDR3 DNA reads TGTGCCAGCTCACCCCAGGGCCTACGGGAAAAACTGTTTTTT. It encodes CASSPQGLREKLFF.

V usage is TRBV6-4 and J usage is TRBJ1-5; TRBD1 matches 8 bases. The CDR3 has 14 amino acids. Germline V gives CDR1 MRHNA, CDR2 SNTAGT. V lost 6 bases, J lost 4 bases, and 5 bases stayed unmatched. CDR3 sequence: CASSVRTGNQPQHF. The DNA for the CDR3 is TGTGCCAGCAGCGTAAGGACAGGGAATCAGCCCCAGCATTTT.

The chain recombines TRBV7-2 with TRBJ1-6; TRBD1 matches at 8 bases. Trimming removed 5 bases from V and 0 bases from J; junction bases left unmatched: 3. Germline-derived CDR1 and CDR2 are SGHTA and FQGNSA. CDR3 length: 16 amino acids. The CDR3 loop is CASSRTGSSYNSPLHF. Written as DNA, the CDR3 is TGTGCCAGCAGCCGGACAGGGAGCTCCTATAATTCACCCCTCCACTTT.

The rearrangement joins TRBV5-1 to TRBJ2-7; the D gene is possibly TRBD1 (6 bases). CDR1 SGHRS and CDR2 YFSETQ come from the germline V gene. V was pared by 4 bases and J by 3 bases, with 14 bases between. The CDR3 extends over 14 amino acids. The CDR3 DNA reads as TGCGCCAGCAGCAACCGGGACATTTTCTACGAGCAGTACTTC. Translated: CASSNRDIFYEQYF.

V is TRBV7-9 and J is TRBJ2-3; 10 bases are a match to TRBD2. With V trimmed by 5 bases and J by 5 bases, 7 bases remained unmatched. This CDR3 spans 15 amino acids. In germline, CDR1 is SEHNR, CDR2 FQNEAQ (reference sequence). The CDR3 sequence: CASSQTSGVRDTQYF. The DNA for the CDR3 is TGTGCCAGCAGCCAAACTAGCGGGGTGAGAGATACGCAGTATTTT.

In this sample, this clone turned up a few times. The genes are TRBV5-1 and TRBJ2-1; maybe TRBD1 (6 bases). Trimming shortened V by 0 bases and J by 0 bases, and 10 bases separated the two germline ends. Germline V lookup: CDR1 SGHRS, CDR2 YFSETQ. There are 16 residues in the CDR3. CDR3 bases: TGCGCCAGCAGCTTGGGTCAGGGGAGCTCCTACAATGAGCAGTTCTTC. This translates into CASSLGQGSSYNEQFF.

The gene calls are TRBV5-1 and TRBJ1-6; 7 bases fit TRBD1. The CDR3 extends over 19 amino acids. Germline assignment: CDR1 SGHRS and CDR2 YFSETQ. With 1 base clipped from V and 0 bases from J, the junction kept 10 bases outside the gene matches. CDR3 bases: TGCGCCAGCAGCTTGTTACTGCAGGGGGGAAGCTCCTATAATTCACCCCTCCACTTT. It specifies CASSLLLQGGSSYNSPLHF.

J is TRBJ2-1 and V is TRBV4-3, with D perhaps TRBD2 (6 bases). CDR1 is LGHNA and CDR2 is YSLEER in the germline V gene. With 0 bases removed from V and 5 bases from J, the gap between germline ends came to 17 bases. The CDR3 length is 17 residues. Here the CDR3 DNA reads TGCGCCAGCAGCCAAGAGGGCCCGGGGACTCACAACAATGAGCAGTTCTTC. It translates to CASSQEGPGTHNNEQFF.

V and J are TRBV7-9 and TRBJ2-7; weak D call: TRBD1 (6 bases). This CDR3 has 13 residues. The germline V and J ends were trimmed by 5 bases and 2 bases, with 10 bases remaining between them. CDR1 is SEHNR, CDR2 FQNEAQ, per germline (reference sequence). CDR3 in amino acids: CASSLQGTYEQYF. CDR3 DNA sequence: TGTGCCAGCAGCCTACAGGGAACCTACGAGCAGTACTTC.

The J gene is TRBJ1-5, the V gene TRBV27; D not certain. Per germline, CDR1 MNHEY and CDR2 SMNVEV (reference sequence). This CDR3 spans 15 amino acids. Trimming pared 8 bases from V and 0 bases from J, leaving 14 bases between. The CDR3 spells CASGSRSGSNQPQHF. Written as DNA, the CDR3 is TGTGCCAGCGGGTCGCGTAGCGGTAGCAATCAGCCCCAGCATTTT.

The chain carries TRBV7-2 and TRBJ1-2; D gene uncertain. Per the germline V gene, CDR1 is SGHTA and CDR2 is FQGNSA. The length of the CDR3 is 14 residues. V was shortened by 5 bases and J by 4 bases, with 14 bases between the two germline ends. CDR3 nucleotide sequence: TGTGCCAGCAGCCCCCGGCAGGCCACCTATGGCTACACCTTC. It encodes CASSPRQATYGYTF.

CDR3 in DNA: TGTGCCATCAGTGAGTCGAAATTCTCGGGGAACACTGAAGCTTTCTTT. It codes for CAISESKFSGNTEAFF. J is TRBJ1-1 and V is TRBV10-3, with D unresolved. The CDR3 totals 16 residues. V was trimmed by 0 bases and J by 1 base, leaving 12 bases between them. The germline CDR1 and CDR2 sequences are ENHRY and SYGVKD.

The J gene is TRBJ2-2, the V gene TRBV27; no firm D call. Germline V gene lookup returns CDR1 MNHEY and CDR2 SMNVEV (reference sequence). The CDR3 consists of 13 residues. The V gene lost 2 bases and the J gene lost 3 bases, with 4 bases spanning the gap. DNA of the CDR3: TGTGCCAGCAGTTTACTGGACACCGGGGAGCTGTTTTTT. Its translation: CASSLLDTGELFF.

The rearrangement links TRBV6-5 to TRBJ2-7; 7 bases are shared with TRBD1. CDR1 MNHEY and CDR2 SVGAGI come from the germline V gene. J was trimmed by 5 bases and V by 0 bases; bases with no gene match: 4. There are 14 residues in the CDR3. Here the CDR3 reads CASSYSTGWDEQYF. CDR3 sequence (DNA): TGTGCCAGCAGTTACTCGACAGGGTGGGACGAGCAGTACTTC.

J is TRBJ2-3 and V is TRBV7-2; D remains ambiguous. V was trimmed by 1 base and J by 2 bases, leaving 10 bases between them. There are 15 residues in the CDR3. CDR1 SGHTA and CDR2 FQGNSA come from the germline V gene. The CDR3 loop is CASSLVVGITDTQYF. For the CDR3, the DNA is TGTGCCAGCAGCTTAGTAGTGGGGATCACAGATACGCAGTATTTT.

The rearrangement joins TRBV5-1 to TRBJ2-7; no firm D call. The germline V gene encodes CDR1 SGHRS and CDR2 YFSETQ. The ends were cut back, 4 bases at V and 3 bases at J, with 11 bases in the middle. This CDR3 region has 13 residues. The CDR3 region is CASSPEGYYEQYF. As DNA, the CDR3 is TGCGCCAGCAGCCCCGAAGGGTACTACGAGCAGTACTTC.

The chain joins TRBV11-1 to TRBJ1-2; no definite D call. The CDR3 runs 14 residues. Germline CDR1 reads SGHAT; CDR2 reads FQDESV (reference sequence). Trimming shortened V by 1 base and J by 4 bases, and 10 bases separated the two germline ends. The CDR3 is CASSLESGGYGYTF. DNA of the CDR3: TGTGCCAGCAGCTTAGAGAGTGGCGGCTATGGCTACACCTTC.

The chain combines TRBV18 with TRBJ1-1; no firm D call. The germline V gene encodes CDR1 KGHSH and CDR2 LQKENI. CDR3 length: 16 amino acids. V lost 3 bases and J 1 base, leaving 15 bases between the germline ends. CDR3 amino acids: CASSPREVSGNTEAFF. As DNA, the CDR3 is TGTGCCAGCTCACCTAGGGAAGTGTCAGGGAACACTGAAGCTTTCTTT.

The chain recombines TRBV25-1 with TRBJ2-5, with 8 bases lining up with TRBD2. CDR3 length: 15 residues. J was trimmed by 6 bases and V by 0 bases; bases with no gene match: 6. Germline CDR1 is MGHDK and CDR2 is SYGVNS. The CDR3 is CASSEYGGGLKTQYF. The CDR3 DNA follows: TGTGCCAGCAGTGAATACGGGGGGGGGCTTAAGACCCAGTACTTC.

This clone has more than one count but fewer than ten. For the CDR3, the DNA is TGTGCCACCAGCAGAGATGTCCAGCGGGGGGGGAGTATCGGAGTGCCCGTAACCAATGAGCAGTTCTTC. Residues: CATSRDVQRGGSIGVPVTNEQFF. The gene calls are TRBV15 and TRBJ2-1; 10 nucleotides align to TRBD2. Losses at the gene ends were 0 bases for V and 6 bases for J; bases not matched to a gene: 26. CDR3 length: 23 amino acids. Germline CDR1 reads LNHNV; CDR2 reads YYDKDF (reference sequence).

The chain links TRBV5-6 to TRBJ1-2, with 7 bases identical to TRBD1. Germline loops: CDR1 SGHDT, CDR2 YYEEEE. CDR3 length equals 15 residues. Germline trimming cut 4 bases from V and 0 bases from J; bases unmatched to any gene: 6. CDR3 amino acids: CASSPGDRANYGYTF. CDR3 nucleotides: TGTGCCAGCAGCCCCGGGGACAGAGCTAACTATGGCTACACCTTC.

The gene calls are TRBV10-3 and TRBJ2-3; D perhaps matches TRBD2 (6 bases). Germline V lookup: CDR1 ENHRY, CDR2 SYGVKD. The V end was cut by 6 bases, the J end by 0 bases, with 10 bases between. This CDR3 spans 14 amino acids. The DNA of the CDR3 is TGTGCCATCAGCCTGGGGGGAAGCACAGATACGCAGTATTTT. It specifies CAISLGGSTDTQYF.